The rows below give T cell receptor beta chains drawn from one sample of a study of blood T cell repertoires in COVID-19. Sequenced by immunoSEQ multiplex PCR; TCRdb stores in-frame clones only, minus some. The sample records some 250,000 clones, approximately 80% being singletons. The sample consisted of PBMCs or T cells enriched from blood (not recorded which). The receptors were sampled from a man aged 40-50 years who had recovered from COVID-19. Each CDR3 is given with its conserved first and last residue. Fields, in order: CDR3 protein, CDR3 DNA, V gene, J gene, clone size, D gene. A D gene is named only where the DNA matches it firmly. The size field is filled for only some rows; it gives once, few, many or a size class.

CSARNEGEQFF	TGCAGTGCTAGGAATGAGGGTGAGCAGTTCTTC	TRBV20-1	TRBJ2-1	.	.
CASSQGAGESSPLHF	TGTGCCAGCAGCCAAGGCGCAGGGGAGAGTTCACCCCTCCACTTT	TRBV4-2	TRBJ1-6	.	.
CAWAAGAGNQPQHF	TGTGCCTGGGCAGCGGGGGCTGGCAATCAGCCCCAGCATTTT	TRBV30	TRBJ1-5	.	.
CASSQTSSGGVYEQYF	TGCGCCAGCAGCCAGACGTCTTCGGGGGGGGTCTACGAGCAGTACTTC	TRBV4-1	TRBJ2-7	.	TRBD2
CASSLQSEAFF	TGTGCCAGCAGCCTACAGTCTGAAGCTTTCTTT	TRBV6-6	TRBJ1-1	.	.
CASSLGGSSSTEAFF	TGCGCCAGCAGCTTGGGAGGGAGCTCGTCCACTGAAGCTTTCTTT	TRBV5-1	TRBJ1-1	.	.
CASSSIPGFYGYTF	TGTGCCAGCAGTTCGATTCCGGGATTCTATGGCTACACCTTC	TRBV27	TRBJ1-2	many	.
CASSQVPDTYSPLHF	TGCGCCAGCAGCCAAGTGCCCGACACCTATTCACCCCTCCACTTT	TRBV4-1	TRBJ1-6	once	.
CASSLTGGDEKLFF	TGTGCCAGCAGTTTAACAGGGGGCGATGAAAAACTGTTTTTT	TRBV28	TRBJ1-4	.	TRBD1
CASSLGGRVNREQYF	TGTGCCAGCAGCTTAGGAGGCAGGGTAAATCGCGAGCAGTACTTC	TRBV11-2	TRBJ2-7	.	.
CASSPPDRLNTGELFF	TGTGCCAGCTCACCTCCGGACAGGCTGAACACCGGGGAGCTGTTTTTT	TRBV18	TRBJ2-2	.	TRBD1
CATSDGAGGYEQYF	TGTGCCACCAGTGATGGGGCCGGGGGCTACGAGCAGTACTTC	TRBV24-1	TRBJ2-7	.	.
CASSLVPGAYEQYF	TGTGCCAGCAGCTTAGTTCCAGGCGCCTACGAGCAGTACTTC	TRBV7-9	TRBJ2-7	few	.
CASSNRESEAFF	TGTGCCAGCTCTAACCGAGAGTCTGAAGCTTTCTTT	TRBV18	TRBJ1-1	.	.
CASSHEDSYIRGYTF	TGTGCCAGCAGCCACGAGGACAGCTATATTCGAGGCTACACCTTC	TRBV7-9	TRBJ1-2	.	.
CASSLGGWGPQHF	TGTGCCAGCAGTCTGGGGGGGTGGGGGCCCCAGCATTTT	TRBV28	TRBJ1-5	.	.
CAISSAGTGRNEQFF	TGTGCCATCAGTTCGGCCGGGACAGGGAGAAATGAGCAGTTCTTC	TRBV10-3	TRBJ2-1	.	TRBD1
CASSLQGTMNTEAFF	TGTGCCAGCAGCTTGCAGGGGACCATGAACACTGAAGCTTTCTTT	TRBV7-2	TRBJ1-1	few	.
CASSLTRNTEAFF	TGTGCCAGCAGCTTGACACGGAACACTGAAGCTTTCTTT	TRBV7-2	TRBJ1-1	once	.
CASSGQGRTGTQYF	TGTGCCAGCTCCGGACAGGGGAGAACTGGTACGCAGTATTTT	TRBV7-2	TRBJ2-3	.	TRBD1
CASTELGRGETQYF	TGTGCCAGCACCGAACTTGGGAGGGGAGAGACCCAGTACTTC	TRBV7-2	TRBJ2-5	.	TRBD2
CSASSQEISYNEQFF	TGCAGTGCTAGTTCCCAGGAAATCTCCTACAATGAGCAGTTCTTC	TRBV20-1	TRBJ2-1	once	.
CASSSQNEKLFF	TGTGCCAGCAGTTCCCAAAATGAAAAACTGTTTTTT	TRBV28	TRBJ1-4	.	.
CASKTAGGFYEQYF	TGTGCCAGCAAAACGGCGGGAGGGTTCTACGAGCAGTACTTC	TRBV21-1	TRBJ2-7	.	.
CASSLSAGTSGYTF	TGTGCCAGCAGCTTAAGTGCAGGGACTAGCGGCTACACCTTC	TRBV7-8	TRBJ1-2	.	.
CAISDHGTSGKGRGTGELFF	TGTGCCATCAGTGACCACGGGACTAGCGGGAAAGGGAGAGGCACCGGGGAGCTGTTTTTT	TRBV10-3	TRBJ2-2	.	TRBD2
CSVATGGKGGYTF	TGCAGCGTTGCGACAGGAGGAAAGGGTGGCTACACCTTC	TRBV29-1	TRBJ1-2	.	.
CASSLGGTSASYEQYF	TGTGCCAGCAGTCTGGGGGGGACTAGCGCCTCCTACGAGCAGTACTTC	TRBV28	TRBJ2-7	.	TRBD2
CASSEQGYGYTF	TGTGCCAGCAGTGAACAGGGTTACGGCTACACCTTC	TRBV12-3/TRBV12-4	TRBJ1-2	.	.
CASSQDGVYEQYF	TGTGCCAGCAGCCAGGACGGGGTATACGAGCAGTACTTC	TRBV7-2	TRBJ2-7	.	.
CASTEEGVETEAFF	TGTGCCAGCACCGAGGAGGGCGTAGAGACTGAAGCTTTCTTT	TRBV2	TRBJ1-1	.	.
CASSVQGSYNEQFF	TGCGCCAGCAGTGTGCAGGGGTCCTACAATGAGCAGTTCTTC	TRBV5-1	TRBJ2-1	.	.
CASSLRGGGANTGELFF	TGCGCCAGCAGCTTGCGAGGCGGGGGGGCGAACACCGGGGAGCTGTTTTTT	TRBV5-1	TRBJ2-2	.	TRBD2
CASSPPGLTYEQYF	TGTGCCAGCAGCCCCCCGGGACTTACCTACGAGCAGTACTTC	TRBV3-1/TRBV3-2	TRBJ2-7	.	.
CASSIPQGPDLNEQFF	TGTGCCAGTAGTATCCCACAGGGCCCGGACTTAAATGAGCAGTTCTTC	TRBV19	TRBJ2-1	.	.
CASSSTGNTIYF	TGTGCCAGCAGCTCCACAGGAAACACCATATATTTT	TRBV11-3	TRBJ1-3	.	.
CASSRNEDSGTPSYEQYF	TGTGCCAGCAGCCGAAACGAAGATAGTGGGACTCCCTCCTACGAGCAGTACTTC	TRBV3-1/TRBV3-2	TRBJ2-7	.	.